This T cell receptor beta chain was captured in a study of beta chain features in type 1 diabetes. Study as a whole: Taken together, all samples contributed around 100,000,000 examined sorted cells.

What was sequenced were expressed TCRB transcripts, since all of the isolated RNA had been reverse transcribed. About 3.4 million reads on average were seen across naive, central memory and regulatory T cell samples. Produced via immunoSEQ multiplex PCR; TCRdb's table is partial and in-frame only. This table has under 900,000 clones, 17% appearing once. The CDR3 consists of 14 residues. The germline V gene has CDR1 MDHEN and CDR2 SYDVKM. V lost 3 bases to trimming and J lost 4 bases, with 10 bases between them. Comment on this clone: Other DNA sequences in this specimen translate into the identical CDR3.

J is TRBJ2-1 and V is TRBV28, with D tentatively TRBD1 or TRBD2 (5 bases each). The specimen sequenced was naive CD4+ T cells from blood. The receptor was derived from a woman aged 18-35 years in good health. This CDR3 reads CASSLAGAYNEQFF. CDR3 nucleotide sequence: TGTGCCAGCAGTTTGGCCGGGGCATACAATGAGCAGTTCTTC.